These 27 T cell receptor beta chains originate from one sample sequenced in a study of T cells in localized non-small cell lung cancer (TCRdb year 2020). The method was the immunoSEQ multiplex PCR assay. As stored in TCRdb, this immuneACCESS dataset retains in-frame rearrangements with V and J assigned. A fraction of the clones does not appear; measured against another copy, unresolved V genes explain less than half of the discrepancy, and the remainder lacks a known reason. The sample table holds tens of thousands of clones, of which around 90% were seen once. Less than 25% of the sample comes from the top ten. The sequences come from peripheral blood, collected before any cancer treatment. These receptor sequences come from a man aged 40 to 75 with stage I squamous cell lung carcinoma.

This clone was observed a single time. This chain links TRBV5-4 with TRBJ2-3, with 7 bases matching TRBD2. The CDR3 spans 14 residues. V lost 4 bases to trimming and J lost 4 bases; unmatched junction nucleotides: 6. The V gene's germline CDR1 is SGHNT and CDR2 YYREEE (reference sequence). The CDR3 nucleotides read TGTGCCAGCAGCAGGGCGGGAGCGGCAGATACGCAGTATTTT. Translating it yields CASSRAGAADTQYF.

This clone was detected once. The chain uses TRBV7-2 and TRBJ2-3, with D maybe TRBD2 (5 bases). This CDR3 comprises 13 residues. From germline, CDR1 is SGHTA and CDR2 FQGNSA. Trimming removed 0 bases from V and 6 bases from J, with 7 bases in between. This CDR3 is CASSLAPGDTQYF. In DNA form, the CDR3 reads TGTGCCAGCAGCTTAGCTCCGGGGGATACGCAGTATTTT.

The chain couples TRBV30 to TRBJ2-5; D may be TRBD2 (7 bases). There are 15 residues in the CDR3. Trimming stripped 1 base from V and 5 bases from J, with 17 bases between. CDR1 and CDR2 (germline): GTSNPN, SVGIG (reference sequence). CDR3 amino acids: CAWSADSGRGETQYF. DNA for the CDR3: TGTGCCTGGAGTGCGGACTCAGGGAGGGGGGAGACCCAGTACTTC.

J is TRBJ2-7 and V is TRBV10-1; TRBD1 matches at 10 bases. V lost 11 bases, J lost 2 bases, and 15 bases stayed unmatched. The germline V gene has CDR1 WNHNN and CDR2 SYGVQD (reference sequence). This CDR3 is 16 amino acids long. The CDR3 is CAGRGNLGQGTYEQYF. DNA for the CDR3: TGCGCCGGACGGGGGAACTTGGGACAGGGGACCTACGAGCAGTACTTC.

V is TRBV27 and J is TRBJ2-2; 8 positions agree with TRBD1. The trim removed 7 bases at V and 5 bases at J, leaving 12 bases unmatched. Germline CDR1 and CDR2: MNHEY and SMNVEV (reference sequence). The CDR3 totals 16 residues. The CDR3 DNA is TGTGCCAGCAAAACCCTAACAGGGGGAGTTACCGGGGAGCTGTTTTTT. Its protein is CASKTLTGGVTGELFF.

This clone was seen only a few times. This chain connects TRBV7-9 to TRBJ1-2; 7 bases are a match to TRBD1. Germline V CDR1 and CDR2: SEHNR, FQNEAQ (reference sequence). The CDR3 sequence is 15 residues long. Trimming at V came to 1 base and at J to 3 bases, leaving 5 bases not matched to a gene. As DNA, the CDR3 is TGTGCCAGCAGCTTAGGAAAGGGGACAGACTATGGCTACACCTTC. This translates into CASSLGKGTDYGYTF.

CDR3 loop: CASSHGLAKSTDTQYF. The CDR3 DNA is TGTGCCAGCAGTCACGGACTAGCGAAGAGCACAGATACGCAGTATTTT. The V call is TRBV28, the J call TRBJ2-3, with 9 positions matching TRBD2. The trim removed 5 bases at V and 0 bases at J, leaving 6 bases unmatched. There are 16 residues in the CDR3. The V gene's germline CDR1 is MDHEN and CDR2 SYDVKM.

The V call is TRBV7-2, the J call TRBJ2-7; TRBD2 might be the D (6 bases). Germline V gene sequence: CDR1 SGHTA, CDR2 FQGNSA. The CDR3 contains 15 residues. Trimming took 8 bases from V and 6 from J, leaving 23 bases between them. CDR3 sequence reads: CASAPALRRGGEQYF. Here the CDR3 DNA reads TGTGCCAGCGCCCCGGCCTTGAGGCGGGGTGGCGAGCAGTACTTC.

The chain combines TRBV2 with TRBJ2-1, with TRBD2 matching over 7 bases. Germline CDR1 SNHLY, CDR2 FYNNEI. This CDR3 is 15 amino acids long. Germline trimming cut 7 bases from V and 4 bases from J; bases unmatched to any gene: 10. The CDR3 region has the DNA TGTGCCAGCACAGCGTCTAGCGGAAATTACAATGAGCAGTTCTTC. It translates to CASTASSGNYNEQFF. The variable domain in full, with the rest retrieved from reference TRBV2 and TRBJ2-1, is EPEVTQTPSHQVTQMGQEVILRCVPISNHLYFYWYRQILGQKVEFLVSFYNNEISEKSEIFDDQFSVERPDGSNFTLKIRSTKLEDSAMYFCASTASSGNYNEQFFGPGTRLTVL.

The chain recombines TRBV27 with TRBJ1-1; D gene uncertain. CDR1 and CDR2 (germline): MNHEY, SMNVEV (reference sequence). This CDR3 contains 15 residues. Trimming left V 3 bases short and J 0 bases short, with 11 bases between. The CDR3 sequence: CASSLATAMNTEAFF. In DNA form, the CDR3 reads TGTGCCAGCAGTTTGGCTACAGCAATGAACACTGAAGCTTTCTTT.

This clone was recorded once. The V and J genes are TRBV6-6 and TRBJ1-1; D is undetermined. The germline CDR1 and CDR2 sequences are MNHNY and SVGAGI (reference sequence). CDR3 length: 12 amino acids. V dropped 5 bases and J dropped 7 bases, with 11 bases sitting between them. DNA for the CDR3: TGTGCCAGCAGTACCCGAACTGGTGAAGCTTTCTTT. Its protein product is CASSTRTGEAFF.

J is TRBJ1-1 and V is TRBV7-6, with D possibly TRBD1 on 5 matching bases. Trimming stripped 2 bases from V and 11 bases from J, with 15 bases between. The CDR3 contains 13 residues. The germline CDR1 and CDR2 sequences are SGHVS and FNYEAQ. CDR3 coding DNA: TGTGCCAGCAGCTTAAGCGGAGGGTGGGGCGCTTTCTTT. Residues: CASSLSGGWGAFF.

In nucleotides, the CDR3 is TGCGCCAGCAATAAGCGGGAGGGCCGCGACGAGCAGTACTTC. Translating it yields CASNKREGRDEQYF. The chain recombines TRBV10-1 with TRBJ2-7; 10 bases map to TRBD2. After removal of 7 bases from V and 5 bases from J, the junction contained 8 bases not matched to a gene. CDR1 WNHNN and CDR2 SYGVQD come from the germline V gene (reference sequence). The CDR3 is made up of 14 amino acids.

V gene TRBV19 combines with J gene TRBJ2-3; 9 nucleotides match TRBD2. Trimming cost V 3 bases and J 4 bases; bases outside gene matches: 2. The CDR3 loop spans 14 amino acids. Germline V lookup: CDR1 LNHDA, CDR2 SQIVND (reference sequence). CDR3 region: CASSMAGGSDTQYF. CDR3 coding DNA: TGTGCCAGTAGTATGGCGGGAGGGTCAGATACGCAGTATTTT.

The chain couples TRBV14 to TRBJ2-1, with D possibly TRBD1 on 6 matching bases. The length of the CDR3 is 17 residues. V was pared by 6 bases and J by 8 bases, with 26 bases between. Germline V gene sequence: CDR1 SGHDN, CDR2 FVKESK. CDR3: CASSFAGFGTPDDEQFF. The CDR3, as DNA: TGTGCCAGCAGTTTCGCAGGATTCGGGACACCGGACGATGAGCAGTTCTTC.

V and J are TRBV2 and TRBJ2-2; D tentatively reads TRBD1 or TRBD2 (7 bases each). This CDR3 region has 15 residues. The V and J ends lost 7 bases and 7 bases respectively, with 19 bases between them. In germline, CDR1 is SNHLY, CDR2 FYNNEI. CDR3 in amino acids: CASNPRGGYFGELFF. CDR3 coding DNA: TGTGCCAGCAACCCCAGGGGGGGGTACTTCGGGGAGCTGTTTTTT.

The V call is TRBV4-1, the J call TRBJ2-7; TRBD2 matches at 7 bases. The germline V gene has CDR1 MGHRA and CDR2 YSYEKL. V lost 0 bases, J lost 0 bases, and 2 bases stayed unmatched. CDR3 length: 15 amino acids. This CDR3 is CASSQEGTISYEQYF. As DNA, the CDR3 is TGCGCCAGCAGCCAAGAAGGGACTATCTCCTACGAGCAGTACTTC.

The J gene is TRBJ2-2, the V gene TRBV7-3; 7 nucleotides align to TRBD1. V dropped 1 base and J dropped 5; count of bases not matched to a gene: 7. From germline, CDR1 is SGHTA and CDR2 FQGTGA. The CDR3 contains 16 residues. In DNA, the CDR3 is TGTGCCAGCAGCTTAATGGGACAGCCAGAGACCGGGGAGCTGTTTTTT. It encodes CASSLMGQPETGELFF.

J is TRBJ2-7 and V is TRBV6-1; D is unresolved. Germline CDR1 reads MNHNS; CDR2 reads SASEGT. Deletions cut 6 bases from V and 12 bases from J, with 24 bases between. This CDR3 contains 14 residues. CDR3 amino acids: CASSSTPMLQLLYF. In DNA, the CDR3 is TGTGCCAGCAGCTCCACCCCGATGCTCCAACTATTGTACTTC.

The J gene is TRBJ2-5, the V gene TRBV18, with D perhaps TRBD1 (5 bases). Germline CDR1 reads KGHSH; CDR2 reads LQKENI. CDR3 length equals 15 residues. V lost 0 bases to trimming and J lost 4 bases, with 12 bases between them. The CDR3 protein is CASSPPAGIPETQYF. DNA of the CDR3: TGTGCCAGCTCACCACCCGCAGGGATCCCAGAGACCCAGTACTTC.

This clone has a single count. The chain carries TRBV7-6 and TRBJ1-4; D is possibly TRBD1 (5 bases). This CDR3 spans 18 amino acids. The germline gives CDR1 SGHVS, CDR2 FNYEAQ. V lost 0 bases and J 8 bases, leaving 22 bases between the germline ends. CDR3 in amino acids: CASSLATLGHHRSEKLFF. The CDR3 region has the DNA TGTGCCAGCAGCTTAGCGACCCTTGGACATCATCGGAGCGAAAAACTGTTTTTT.

The chain uses TRBV14 and TRBJ2-1, with 9 positions matching TRBD2. Losses at the gene ends were 7 bases for V and 9 bases for J; bases not matched to a gene: 10. Germline V gene data show CDR1 as SGHDN and CDR2 as FVKESK. The CDR3 extends over 14 amino acids. CDR3 in amino acids: CASNQISGSGEQFF. The CDR3, as DNA: TGTGCCAGCAACCAGATTAGCGGGAGCGGTGAGCAGTTCTTC.

This chain uses TRBV29-1 with TRBJ2-2; D is unclear. Germline V CDR1 and CDR2: SQVTM, ANQGSEA. V was clipped by 6 bases and J by 0 bases, with 5 bases between them. This CDR3 has 12 amino acids. The DNA for the CDR3 is TGCAGCGTCTTCACGAACACCGGGGAGCTGTTTTTT. Translated: CSVFTNTGELFF.

The V gene is TRBV19, the J gene TRBJ1-5; 8 nucleotides align to TRBD1. Germline CDR1 reads LNHDA; CDR2 reads SQIVND (reference sequence). With 8 bases clipped from V and 0 bases from J, the junction kept 9 bases outside the gene matches. The CDR3 covers 16 residues. The CDR3 is CASYPDRDYSNQPQHF. In DNA, the CDR3 is TGTGCCAGTTATCCGGACAGGGACTATAGCAATCAGCCCCAGCATTTT. The full variable domain, completed using reference TRBV19 and TRBJ1-5, is DGGITQSPKYLFRKEGQNVTLSCEQNLNHDAMYWYRQDPGQGLRLIYYSQIVNDFQKGDIAEGYSVSREKKESFPLTVTSAQKNPTAFYLCASYPDRDYSNQPQHFGDGTRLSIL.

The chain carries TRBV6-5 and TRBJ2-7, with TRBD2 as a possible D gene (7 bases). The CDR3 has 13 amino acids. V was pared by 6 bases and J by 0 bases, with 9 bases between. Germline V gene lookup returns CDR1 MNHEY and CDR2 SVGAGI. The CDR3 region has the DNA TGTGCCAGCAGCCGGGGGGCCTCCTACGAGCAGTACTTC. It encodes CASSRGASYEQYF.

The chain couples TRBV5-1 to TRBJ2-3, with 10 bases lining up with TRBD2. Germline CDR1 is SGHRS and CDR2 is YFSETQ. This CDR3 region has 14 residues. The ends lost 2 bases at V and 8 bases at J; junction bases unmatched: 5. In DNA form, the CDR3 reads TGCGCCAGCAGCTTCGGTAGCGGGAGGTCTACGCAGTATTTT. Translation gives CASSFGSGRSTQYF.

The chain recombines TRBV18 with TRBJ2-7; 7 bases agree with TRBD2. Germline V gives CDR1 KGHSH, CDR2 LQKENI. After removal of 5 bases from V and 6 bases from J, the junction contained 13 bases not matched to a gene. The CDR3 is made up of 15 amino acids. DNA for the CDR3: TGTGCCAGCTCATCTCCCCCCGGGGAGGGCCCCGAGCAGTACTTC. Protein product: CASSSPPGEGPEQYF. Full variable domain (rest looked up from reference TRBV18 and TRBJ2-7): NAGVMQNPRHLVRRRGQEARLRCSPMKGHSHVYWYRQLPEEGLKFMVYLQKENIIDESGMPKERFSAEFPKEGPSILRIQQVVRGDSAAYFCASSSPPGEGPEQYFGPGTRLTVT.